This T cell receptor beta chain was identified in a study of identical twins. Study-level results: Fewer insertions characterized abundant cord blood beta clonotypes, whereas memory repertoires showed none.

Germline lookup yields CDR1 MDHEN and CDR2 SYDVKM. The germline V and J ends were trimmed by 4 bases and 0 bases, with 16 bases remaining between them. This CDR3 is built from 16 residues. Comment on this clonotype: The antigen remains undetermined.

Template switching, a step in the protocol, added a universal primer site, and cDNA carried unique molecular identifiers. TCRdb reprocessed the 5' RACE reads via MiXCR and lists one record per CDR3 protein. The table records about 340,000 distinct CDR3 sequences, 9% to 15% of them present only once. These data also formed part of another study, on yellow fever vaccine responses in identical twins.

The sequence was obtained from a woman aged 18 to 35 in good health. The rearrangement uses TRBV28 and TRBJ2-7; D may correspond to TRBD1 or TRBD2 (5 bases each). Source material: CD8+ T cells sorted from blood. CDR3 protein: CASSWGEGDISYEQYF. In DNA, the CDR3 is TGTGCCAGCAGTTGGGGCGAGGGAGACATCTCCTACGAGCAGTACTTC.